This T cell receptor beta chain was found in a study of blood T cell repertoires in COVID-19. The assay was immunoSEQ multiplex PCR, and TCRdb's table has in-frame clones only and misses some. This sample has 250,000 to 400,000 clones, with approximately 87% found just once. Germline-derived CDR1 and CDR2 are LNHDA and SQIVND (reference sequence). The CDR3 covers 17 residues. Trimming left V 6 bases short and J 5 bases short, with 25 bases between. This clone appeared many times. The genes are TRBV19 and TRBJ1-1; D may be TRBD1 (6 bases). This clonotype was sampled from a woman under 40 who had recovered from COVID-19. The sequenced sample consisted of PBMCs or T cells enriched from blood (not recorded which). Here the CDR3 DNA reads TGTGCCAGTAGACGTGGGGGCCCGGTAAGGGTGAGAACTGAAGCTTTCTTT. As protein: CASRRGGPVRVRTEAFF.